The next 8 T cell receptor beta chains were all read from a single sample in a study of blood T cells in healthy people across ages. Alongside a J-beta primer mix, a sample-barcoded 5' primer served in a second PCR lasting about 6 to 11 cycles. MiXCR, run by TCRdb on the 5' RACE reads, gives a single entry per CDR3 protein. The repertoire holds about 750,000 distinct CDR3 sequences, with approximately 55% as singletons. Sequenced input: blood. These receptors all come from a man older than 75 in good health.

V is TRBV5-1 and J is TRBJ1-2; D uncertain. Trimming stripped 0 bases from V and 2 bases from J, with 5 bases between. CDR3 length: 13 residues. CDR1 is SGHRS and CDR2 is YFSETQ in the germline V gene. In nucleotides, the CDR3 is TGCGCCAGCAGCTTGGCCGACAACTATGGCTACACCTTC. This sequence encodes CASSLADNYGYTF.

The CDR3 DNA sequence: TGTGCCAGCAGGCGACTAGCGGGAGGCTATGAGCAGTTCTTC. Translation gives CASRRLAGGYEQFF. The rearrangement uses TRBV13 and TRBJ2-1; 13 bases map to TRBD2. The germline CDR1 and CDR2 sequences are PRHDT and FYEKMQ (reference sequence). The CDR3 length is 14 residues. Trimming at V came to 6 bases and at J to 8 bases, leaving 4 bases not matched to a gene.

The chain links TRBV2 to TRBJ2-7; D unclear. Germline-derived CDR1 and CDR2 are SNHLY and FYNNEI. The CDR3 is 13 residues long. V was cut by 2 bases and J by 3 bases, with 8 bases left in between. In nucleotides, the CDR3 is TGTGCCAGCAGTGAAACGCTGAACTACGAGCAGTACTTC. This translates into CASSETLNYEQYF.

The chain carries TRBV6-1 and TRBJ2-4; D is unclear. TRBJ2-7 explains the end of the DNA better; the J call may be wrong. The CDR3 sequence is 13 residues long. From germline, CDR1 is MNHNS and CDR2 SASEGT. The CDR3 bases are TGTGCCAGCAGTGCCGTCTTGGTTTACGAGCAGTACTTC. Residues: CASSAVLVYEQYF.

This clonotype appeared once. CDR3 bases: TGCAGTGCTAGAGCCCTCGGCGGGAGGACGAGCTCCTACAACGAGCAGTACTTC. This gives the protein CSARALGGRTSSYNEQYF. The chain recombines TRBV20-1 with TRBJ2-7, with TRBD2 matching 8 bases. J was trimmed by 5 bases and V by 1 base; bases with no gene match: 19. Germline assignment: CDR1 DFQATT and CDR2 SNEGSKA (reference sequence). This CDR3 comprises 18 residues.

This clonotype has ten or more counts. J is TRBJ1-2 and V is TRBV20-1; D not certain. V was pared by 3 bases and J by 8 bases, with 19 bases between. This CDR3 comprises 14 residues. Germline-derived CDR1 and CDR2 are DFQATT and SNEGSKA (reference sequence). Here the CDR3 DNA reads TGCAGTGCTAGTGCCCCCCGCGGGCCAGGAGGCTACACCTTC. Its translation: CSASAPRGPGGYTF.

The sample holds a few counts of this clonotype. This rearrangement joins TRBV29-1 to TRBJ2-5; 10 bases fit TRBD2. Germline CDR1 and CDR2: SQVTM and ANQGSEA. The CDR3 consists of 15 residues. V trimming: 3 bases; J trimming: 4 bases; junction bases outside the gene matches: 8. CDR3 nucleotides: TGCAGCGTTGACCCATCCCCTAGCGGGAGAGAGACCCAGTACTTC. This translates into CSVDPSPSGRETQYF.

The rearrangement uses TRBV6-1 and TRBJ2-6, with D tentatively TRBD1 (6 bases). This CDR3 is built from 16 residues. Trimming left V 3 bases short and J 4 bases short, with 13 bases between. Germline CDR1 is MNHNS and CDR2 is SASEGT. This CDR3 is CASSEYPDRGANVLTF. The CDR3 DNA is TGTGCCAGCAGTGAGTACCCAGACAGGGGGGCCAACGTCCTGACTTTC.